This entry concerns a single TCR beta chain. What it binds is unknown. The sample is drawn from a study of T cell responses to AZD1222 COVID-19 vaccine. V lost 2 bases to trimming and J lost 2 bases, with 17 bases between them. The germline CDR1 and CDR2 sequences are KGHDR and SFDVKD. The CDR3 is 17 residues long. This table comes from immunoSEQ multiplex PCR, and its TCRdb copy is limited to in-frame clones, with some not included. Of some 85,000 clones in the sample, about nine tenths were seen once. The study, taken as a whole, reports: After the peak T cell response, and only then, were repertoires sampled.

This chain connects TRBV24-1 to TRBJ1-2; the D gene is possibly TRBD1 (5 bases). The sample here was peripheral blood, taken on day 0 of AZD1222 vaccination. This TCR was sampled from an adult in good health. The CDR3: CATSDYWGGEENYGYTF. The CDR3 DNA is TGTGCCACCAGTGATTACTGGGGGGGGGAGGAGAACTATGGCTACACCTTC.